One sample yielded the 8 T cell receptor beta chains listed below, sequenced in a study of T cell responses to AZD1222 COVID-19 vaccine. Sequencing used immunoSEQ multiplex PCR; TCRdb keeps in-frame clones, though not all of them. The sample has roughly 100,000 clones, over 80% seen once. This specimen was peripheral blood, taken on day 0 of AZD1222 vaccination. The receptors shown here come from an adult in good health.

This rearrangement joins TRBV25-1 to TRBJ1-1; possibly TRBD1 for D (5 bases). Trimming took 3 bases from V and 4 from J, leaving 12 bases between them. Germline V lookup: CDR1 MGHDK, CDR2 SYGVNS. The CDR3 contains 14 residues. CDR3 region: CASSDPGGSTEAFF. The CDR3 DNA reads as TGTGCCAGCAGTGATCCGGGGGGGAGCACTGAAGCTTTCTTT.

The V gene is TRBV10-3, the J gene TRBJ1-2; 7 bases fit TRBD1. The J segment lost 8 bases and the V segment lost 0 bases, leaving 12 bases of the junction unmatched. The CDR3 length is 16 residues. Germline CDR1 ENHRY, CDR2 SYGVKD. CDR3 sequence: CAISESTEGAQRGYTF. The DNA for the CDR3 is TGTGCCATCAGTGAGTCGACTGAGGGGGCGCAAAGAGGCTACACCTTC.

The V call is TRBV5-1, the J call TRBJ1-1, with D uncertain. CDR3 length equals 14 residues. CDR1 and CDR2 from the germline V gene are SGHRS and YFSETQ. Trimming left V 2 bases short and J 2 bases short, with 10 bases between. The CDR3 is CASSLRPENTEAFF. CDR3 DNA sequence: TGCGCCAGCAGCTTAAGACCAGAAAACACTGAAGCTTTCTTT.

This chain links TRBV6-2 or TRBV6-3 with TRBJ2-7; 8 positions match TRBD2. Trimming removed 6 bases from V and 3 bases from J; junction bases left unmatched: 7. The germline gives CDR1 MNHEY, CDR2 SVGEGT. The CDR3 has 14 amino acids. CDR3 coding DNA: TGTGCCAGCAGCCTCAGCGGGGGATACTACGAGCAGTACTTC. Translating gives CASSLSGGYYEQYF.

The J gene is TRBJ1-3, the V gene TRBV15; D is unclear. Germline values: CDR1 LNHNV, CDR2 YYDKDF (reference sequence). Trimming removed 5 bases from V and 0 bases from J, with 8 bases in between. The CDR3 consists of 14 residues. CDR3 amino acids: CATSSHYSGNTIYF. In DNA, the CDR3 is TGTGCCACCAGCTCCCACTACTCTGGAAACACCATATATTTT.

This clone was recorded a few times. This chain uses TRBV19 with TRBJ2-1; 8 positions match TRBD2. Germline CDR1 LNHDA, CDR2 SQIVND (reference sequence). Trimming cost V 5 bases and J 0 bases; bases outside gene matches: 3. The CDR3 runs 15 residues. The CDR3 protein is CASSRAGDSYNEQFF. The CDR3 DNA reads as TGTGCCAGTAGTCGAGCGGGAGACTCCTACAATGAGCAGTTCTTC.

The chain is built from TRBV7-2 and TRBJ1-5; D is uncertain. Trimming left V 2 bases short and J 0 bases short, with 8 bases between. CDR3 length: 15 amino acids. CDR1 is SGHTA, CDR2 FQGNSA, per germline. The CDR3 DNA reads TGTGCCAGCAGCTTATTTATCGATAGCAATCAGCCCCAGCATTTT. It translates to CASSLFIDSNQPQHF.

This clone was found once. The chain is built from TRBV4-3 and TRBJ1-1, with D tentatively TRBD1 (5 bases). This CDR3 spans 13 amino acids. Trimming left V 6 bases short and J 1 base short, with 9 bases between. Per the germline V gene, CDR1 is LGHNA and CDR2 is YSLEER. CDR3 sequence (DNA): TGCGCCAGCAGTGGGACGGCGAACACTGAAGCTTTCTTT. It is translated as CASSGTANTEAFF.